Listed here are 28 T cell receptor beta chains from one sample, sequenced in a study of blood T cell repertoires in COVID-19. TCRdb keeps only in-frame clones here, not all; method: immunoSEQ multiplex PCR. The sample shows about 250,000 clones, around 90% of them seen only once. The sequencing input was PBMCs or T cells enriched from blood (not recorded which). All receptors derive from a woman aged 45-65 years who had recovered from COVID-19.

The V call is TRBV19, the J call TRBJ2-1, with 7 bases fitting TRBD2. V lost 3 bases, J lost 4 bases, and 6 bases stayed unmatched. The CDR3 consists of 15 residues. Germline V CDR1 and CDR2: LNHDA, SQIVND (reference sequence). The CDR3 DNA sequence: TGTGCCAGTAGTATTGGGCGGGAGTGGTACAATGAGCAGTTCTTC. It yields the protein CASSIGREWYNEQFF.

This chain connects TRBV27 to TRBJ2-5; D not certain. This CDR3 region has 13 residues. CDR1 is MNHEY and CDR2 is SMNVEV in the germline V gene (reference sequence). Trimming removed 6 bases from V and 5 bases from J, with 13 bases in between. In DNA, the CDR3 is TGTGCCAGCAGCAAGTCAGTACAGGAGACCCAGTACTTC. Translated: CASSKSVQETQYF.

V is TRBV28 and J is TRBJ2-2, with 9 positions matching TRBD1. Germline lookup yields CDR1 MDHEN and CDR2 SYDVKM. The J segment lost 2 bases and the V segment lost 5 bases, leaving 3 bases of the junction unmatched. The CDR3 has 15 amino acids. The CDR3 spells CASSQTGGNTGELFF. The CDR3 DNA reads TGTGCCAGCAGTCAGACAGGGGGTAACACCGGGGAGCTGTTTTTT.

V and J are TRBV7-6 and TRBJ2-7; 10 bases map to TRBD2. Per germline, CDR1 SGHVS and CDR2 FNYEAQ. The CDR3 has 15 amino acids. Trimming took 5 bases from V and 4 from J; bases not matched to a gene: 8. The CDR3 region is CASSKPSGSGYEQYF. In DNA, the CDR3 is TGTGCCAGCAGCAAACCTAGCGGGAGTGGTTACGAGCAGTACTTC.

This clone was seen just once. This chain joins TRBV6-2 or TRBV6-3 and TRBJ1-2, with D unresolved. Trimming shortened V by 2 bases and J by 3 bases, and 7 bases separated the two germline ends. Germline CDR1 and CDR2: MNHEY and SVGEGT. The CDR3 length is 13 residues. In DNA form, the CDR3 reads TGTGCCAGCAGTTACGCGGCGGACTATGGCTACACCTTC. Protein sequence: CASSYAADYGYTF.

The gene calls are TRBV27 and TRBJ1-1; the D gene is possibly TRBD1 (5 bases). The CDR3 runs 15 residues. Germline V CDR1 and CDR2: MNHEY, SMNVEV (reference sequence). V lost 3 bases and J lost 1, with 12 bases in between. Written as DNA, the CDR3 is TGTGCCAGCAGTTTTCAGGGCGGTGGGAACACTGAAGCTTTCTTT. As protein: CASSFQGGGNTEAFF.

This clone has a single count. The chain combines TRBV24-1 with TRBJ1-1, with TRBD1 matching 8 bases. The V segment lost 4 bases and the J segment 5 bases; nucleotides outside the gene matches: 8. The CDR3 has 15 residues. CDR1 is KGHDR, CDR2 SFDVKD, per germline. DNA for the CDR3: TGTGCCACCAGTGACCCCGGACAGGGTGGGACTGAAGCTTTCTTT. Its translation: CATSDPGQGGTEAFF.

This clone was seen a handful of times. The rearrangement uses TRBV6-1 and TRBJ2-7, with TRBD2 as a possible D gene (6 bases). This CDR3 spans 15 amino acids. V lost 3 bases to trimming and J lost 2 bases, with 14 bases between them. CDR1 and CDR2 (germline): MNHNS, SASEGT. The CDR3: CASSDYIAGPYEQYF. The CDR3 DNA reads TGTGCCAGCAGTGATTACATCGCGGGGCCCTACGAGCAGTACTTC.

The chain recombines TRBV24-1 with TRBJ2-3; 10 bases are a match to TRBD2. The CDR3 has 22 residues. Germline trimming cut 10 bases from V and 4 bases from J; bases unmatched to any gene: 31. CDR1 and CDR2 (germline): KGHDR, SFDVKD. In nucleotides, the CDR3 is TGTGCCACACTTAACAGGGAAAACGCGATAAAATTTAGCGGGAGGCACGCAGATACGCAGTATTTT. The encoded protein is CATLNRENAIKFSGRHADTQYF.

There are a few counts of this clone. The chain recombines TRBV27 with TRBJ1-1; 8 bases agree with TRBD1. V was clipped by 6 bases and J by 5 bases; unmatched bases: 5. The CDR3 runs 13 residues. CDR1 MNHEY and CDR2 SMNVEV come from the germline V gene (reference sequence). CDR3 amino acids: CASRRQGPTEAFF. In DNA, the CDR3 is TGTGCCAGCAGGCGACAGGGGCCGACTGAAGCTTTCTTT.

The chain employs TRBV5-8 and TRBJ1-5; no reliable D call. V was trimmed by 4 bases and J by 2 bases, leaving 13 bases between them. CDR1 SGHTS and CDR2 YDEGEE come from the germline V gene. The CDR3 runs 15 residues. In DNA form, the CDR3 reads TGTGCCAGCAGCCGGACCGGGAAGGGCAATCAGCCCCAGCATTTT. This codes for CASSRTGKGNQPQHF.

This clone is a singleton in its sample. This rearrangement joins TRBV28 to TRBJ1-5; D is undetermined. V lost 7 bases, J lost 4 bases, and 14 bases lay in between. The V gene's germline CDR1 is MDHEN and CDR2 SYDVKM. There are 14 residues in the CDR3. The CDR3 protein is CASTRAARNQPQHF. The DNA for the CDR3 is TGTGCCAGCACCCGCGCGGCTAGAAATCAGCCCCAGCATTTT.

CDR3 nucleotide sequence: TGTGCCATCAGCGAGAAACAGGAAAGCACAGATACGCAGTATTTT. Its protein is CAISEKQESTDTQYF. The chain carries TRBV10-3 and TRBJ2-3; TRBD1 is a possible D gene (5 bases). CDR1 is ENHRY and CDR2 is SYGVKD in the germline V gene. V gave up 6 bases and J gave up 0 bases, with 13 bases separating them. CDR3 size: 15 residues.

This chain connects TRBV6-6 to TRBJ2-3; possible D gene TRBD2, 5 bases. The V gene's germline CDR1 is MNHNY and CDR2 SVGAGI (reference sequence). V gave up 10 bases and J gave up 4 bases, with 21 bases separating them. The CDR3 length is 15 residues. The CDR3, as DNA: TGTGCCACCCAAGATCAGCGGAGTGGGGCAGATACGCAGTATTTT. It codes for CATQDQRSGADTQYF.

As concerns this clone: An end of the junction differs from the germline gene, which may be a read error. The rearrangement uses TRBV9 and TRBJ1-2; 12 bases are a match to TRBD1. Germline V lookup: CDR1 SGDLS, CDR2 YYNGEE. The CDR3 loop spans 15 amino acids. The CDR3 DNA follows: TGTGCCAGCAGCGCGTTTTCATCCCCGGGACAGGGGGCTGTCTTC. It yields the protein CASSAFSSPGQGAVF.

This chain uses TRBV19 with TRBJ2-6; TRBD2 is a possible D gene (5 bases). Trimming left V 7 bases short and J 0 bases short, with 10 bases between. Germline values: CDR1 LNHDA, CDR2 SQIVND (reference sequence). The CDR3 extends over 15 amino acids. CDR3 sequence (DNA): TGTGCCAGTATAGGAGGTTACTCTGGGGCCAACGTCCTGACTTTC. Translation gives CASIGGYSGANVLTF.

Only one count was recorded for this clone. The V gene is TRBV5-6, the J gene TRBJ2-7; 9 positions match TRBD1. Germline CDR1 SGHDT, CDR2 YYEEEE. CDR3 size: 14 residues. V shed 5 bases and J 3 bases; nucleotides not matched to a gene: 6. The CDR3 bases are TGTGCCAGCAGGAGGCGGGGACAGGGCTACGAGCAGTACTTC. The encoded protein is CASRRRGQGYEQYF.

As for this clone: Other nucleotide sequences in the sample specify the same CDR3. The chain uses TRBV7-2 and TRBJ1-4; a possible D gene is TRBD1 (6 bases). The CDR3 length is 14 residues. CDR1 SGHTA and CDR2 FQGNSA come from the germline V gene. The V and J ends lost 1 base and 5 bases respectively, with 8 bases between them. The CDR3: CASSLDQGNEKLFF. The CDR3 DNA follows: TGTGCCAGCAGCTTAGACCAGGGGAATGAAAAACTGTTTTTT.

CDR3 sequence: CASSFGQTNTEAFF. The CDR3 region has the DNA TGTGCCAGCAGCTTTGGACAGACGAACACTGAAGCTTTCTTT. This chain links TRBV7-2 with TRBJ1-1; D may be TRBD1 (6 bases). Germline lookup yields CDR1 SGHTA and CDR2 FQGNSA. The length of the CDR3 is 14 residues. Trimming stripped 3 bases from V and 1 base from J, with 9 bases between.

The chain carries TRBV2 and TRBJ2-7, with 7 bases aligning to TRBD1. CDR1 and CDR2 from the germline V gene are SNHLY and FYNNEI. The CDR3 sequence is 19 residues long. The ends lost 1 base at V and 3 bases at J; junction bases unmatched: 18. CDR3 protein: CASSEVLRQGSPRVYEQYF. In DNA, the CDR3 is TGTGCCAGCAGTGAAGTCCTTAGACAGGGATCCCCTCGGGTCTACGAGCAGTACTTC.

This sequence joins TRBV10-2 and TRBJ1-1; 8 positions agree with TRBD1. CDR1 WSHSY and CDR2 SAAADI come from the germline V gene. CDR3 length equals 13 residues. The V segment lost 3 bases and the J segment 4 bases; nucleotides outside the gene matches: 1. The CDR3 loop reads CASSDRGLTEAFF. CDR3 in DNA: TGCGCCAGCAGTGACAGGGGGCTCACTGAAGCTTTCTTT.

This sequence joins TRBV5-8 and TRBJ1-5; 10 nucleotides agree with TRBD1. Germline V lookup: CDR1 SGHTS, CDR2 YDEGEE. V trimming: 3 bases; J trimming: 2 bases; junction bases outside the gene matches: 2. This CDR3 contains 15 residues. This CDR3 reads CASSSGTGGNQPQHF. In DNA, the CDR3 is TGTGCCAGCAGCTCCGGGACAGGGGGCAATCAGCCCCAGCATTTT.

This rearrangement joins TRBV7-9 to TRBJ1-1; the D gene is possibly TRBD1 (5 bases). This CDR3 is built from 14 residues. Germline-derived CDR1 and CDR2 are SEHNR and FQNEAQ (reference sequence). Trimming stripped 2 bases from V and 2 bases from J, with 9 bases between. The CDR3 loop is CASSLQGGNTEAFF. The CDR3, as DNA: TGTGCCAGCAGCTTACAGGGAGGTAACACTGAAGCTTTCTTT.

This clone has just a few counts. V is TRBV28 and J is TRBJ1-2; 8 nucleotides agree with TRBD1. The V gene end was trimmed by 6 bases and the J gene end by 5 bases; junction bases not matched to a gene: 8. The CDR3 length is 14 residues. CDR1 is MDHEN, CDR2 SYDVKM, per germline. The CDR3 DNA sequence: TGTGCCAGCAGACCTAGACAGGGGTGGTATGGCTACACCTTC. It encodes CASRPRQGWYGYTF.

The chain employs TRBV9 and TRBJ2-3, with 14 bases lining up with TRBD2. This CDR3 region has 15 residues. The germline CDR1 and CDR2 sequences are SGDLS and YYNGEE. With 4 bases clipped from V and 6 bases from J, the junction kept 4 bases outside the gene matches. The CDR3 protein is CASSPTSGRADTQYF. DNA for the CDR3: TGTGCCAGCAGCCCGACTAGCGGGAGGGCGGATACGCAGTATTTT.

The genes are TRBV2 and TRBJ2-7; D not resolved. The CDR3 is 12 amino acids. Trimming took 4 bases from V and 6 from J, leaving 10 bases between them. CDR1 SNHLY and CDR2 FYNNEI come from the germline V gene. The CDR3 protein is CASSANFAEQYF. CDR3 coding DNA: TGTGCCAGCAGTGCGAACTTCGCCGAGCAGTACTTC.

In its sample, this clone was seen once. The chain joins TRBV5-1 to TRBJ2-7, with TRBD1 matching 8 bases. The CDR3 has 11 residues. From germline, CDR1 is SGHRS and CDR2 YFSETQ. V gave up 4 bases and J gave up 11 bases; unmatched junction bases: 5. The CDR3 DNA follows: TGCGCCAGCAGCGCAGGACAGGGCGAGTACTTC. The encoded protein is CASSAGQGEYF.

The J gene is TRBJ1-1, the V gene TRBV28, with D possibly matching TRBD1 (5 bases). The CDR3 spans 14 residues. Trimming took 3 bases from V and 2 from J, leaving 10 bases between them. Looked up from germline, CDR1 is MDHEN and CDR2 is SYDVKM. This CDR3 is CASSFLGANTEAFF. In DNA, the CDR3 is TGTGCCAGCAGTTTCTTAGGGGCAAACACTGAAGCTTTCTTT.